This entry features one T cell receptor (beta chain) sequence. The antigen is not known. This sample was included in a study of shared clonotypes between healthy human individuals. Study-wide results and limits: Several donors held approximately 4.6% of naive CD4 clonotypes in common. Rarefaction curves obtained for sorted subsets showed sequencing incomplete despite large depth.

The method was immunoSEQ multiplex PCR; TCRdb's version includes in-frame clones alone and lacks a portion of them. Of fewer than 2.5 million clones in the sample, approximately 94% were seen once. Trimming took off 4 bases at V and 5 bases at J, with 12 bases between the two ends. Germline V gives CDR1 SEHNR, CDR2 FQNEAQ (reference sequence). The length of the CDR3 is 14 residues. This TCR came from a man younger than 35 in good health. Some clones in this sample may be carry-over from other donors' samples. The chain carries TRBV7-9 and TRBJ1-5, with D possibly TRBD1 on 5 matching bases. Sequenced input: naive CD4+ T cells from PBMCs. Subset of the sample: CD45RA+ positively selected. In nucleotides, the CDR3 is TGTGCCAGCAGCTCGGCCGGGGGGGATCAGCCCCAGCATTTT. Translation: CASSSAGGDQPQHF.